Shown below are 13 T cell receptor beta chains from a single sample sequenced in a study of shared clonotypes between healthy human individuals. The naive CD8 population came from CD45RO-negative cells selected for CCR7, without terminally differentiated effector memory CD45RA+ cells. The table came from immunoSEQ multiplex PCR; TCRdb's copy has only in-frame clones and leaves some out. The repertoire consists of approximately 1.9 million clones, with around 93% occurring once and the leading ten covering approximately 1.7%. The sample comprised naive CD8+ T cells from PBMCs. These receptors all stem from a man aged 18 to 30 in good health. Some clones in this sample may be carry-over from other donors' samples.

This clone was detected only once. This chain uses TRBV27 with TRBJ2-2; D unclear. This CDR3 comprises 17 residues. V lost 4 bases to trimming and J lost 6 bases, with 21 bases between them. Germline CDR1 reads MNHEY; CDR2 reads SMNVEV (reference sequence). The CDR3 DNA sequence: TGTGCCAGCAGTTCCACGGCCCAAAACGGGTGGCCCGGGGAGCTGTTTTTT. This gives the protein CASSSTAQNGWPGELFF.

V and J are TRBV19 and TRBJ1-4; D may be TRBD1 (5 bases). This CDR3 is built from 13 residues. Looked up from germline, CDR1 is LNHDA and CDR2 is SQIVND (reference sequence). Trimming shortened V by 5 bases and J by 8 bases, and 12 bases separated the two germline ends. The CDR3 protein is CASSPRQFEKLFF. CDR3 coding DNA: TGTGCCAGTAGTCCCCGACAGTTCGAAAAACTGTTTTTT. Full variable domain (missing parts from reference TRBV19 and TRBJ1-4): DGGITQSPKYLFRKEGQNVTLSCEQNLNHDAMYWYRQDPGQGLRLIYYSQIVNDFQKGDIAEGYSVSREKKESFPLTVTSAQKNPTAFYLCASSPRQFEKLFFGSGTQLSVL.

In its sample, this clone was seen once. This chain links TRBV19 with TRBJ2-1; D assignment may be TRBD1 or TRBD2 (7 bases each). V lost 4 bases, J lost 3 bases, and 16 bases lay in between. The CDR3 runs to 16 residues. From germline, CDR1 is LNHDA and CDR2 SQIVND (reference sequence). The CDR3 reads CASSTRQGGSYNEQFF. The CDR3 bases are TGTGCCAGTAGTACGAGACAGGGAGGGAGCTACAATGAGCAGTTCTTC.

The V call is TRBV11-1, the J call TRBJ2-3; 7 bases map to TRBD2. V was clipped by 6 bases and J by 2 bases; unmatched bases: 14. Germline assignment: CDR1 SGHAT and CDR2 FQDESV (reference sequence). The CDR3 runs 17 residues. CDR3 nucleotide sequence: TGTGCCAGCAGTCCCCTAAGAAGCGGGATACCCACAGATACGCAGTATTTT. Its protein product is CASSPLRSGIPTDTQYF.

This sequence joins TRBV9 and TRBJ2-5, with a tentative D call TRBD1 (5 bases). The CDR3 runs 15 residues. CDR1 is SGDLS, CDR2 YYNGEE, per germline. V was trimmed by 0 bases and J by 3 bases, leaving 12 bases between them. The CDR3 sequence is CASSVEPWGKETQYF. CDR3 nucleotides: TGTGCCAGCAGCGTAGAACCTTGGGGCAAAGAGACCCAGTACTTC.

Here the CDR3 reads CSVRTGHQPQHF. The CDR3 nucleotides are TGCAGCGTTAGGACAGGGCATCAGCCCCAGCATTTT. This chain connects TRBV29-1 to TRBJ1-5, with 8 bases lining up with TRBD1. J was trimmed by 5 bases and V by 5 bases; bases with no gene match: 2. The CDR3 contains 12 residues. Germline-derived CDR1 and CDR2 are SQVTM and ANQGSEA.

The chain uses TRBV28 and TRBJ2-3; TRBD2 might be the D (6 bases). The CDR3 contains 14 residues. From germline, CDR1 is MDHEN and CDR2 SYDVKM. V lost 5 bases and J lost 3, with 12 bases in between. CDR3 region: CASSRFSGTDTQYF. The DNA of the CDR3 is TGTGCCAGCAGTCGGTTTAGCGGTACAGATACGCAGTATTTT.

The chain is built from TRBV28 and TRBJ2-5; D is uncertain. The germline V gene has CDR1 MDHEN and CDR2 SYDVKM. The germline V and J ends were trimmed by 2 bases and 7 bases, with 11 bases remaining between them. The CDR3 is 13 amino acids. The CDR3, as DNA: TGTGCCAGCAGTTTAACCGGTCTGGCGACCCAGTACTTC. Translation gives CASSLTGLATQYF.

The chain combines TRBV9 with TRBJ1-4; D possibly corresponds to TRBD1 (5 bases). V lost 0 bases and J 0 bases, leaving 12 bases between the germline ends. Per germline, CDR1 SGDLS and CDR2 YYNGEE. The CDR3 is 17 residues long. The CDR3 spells CASSVGRGEATNEKLFF. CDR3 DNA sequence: TGTGCCAGCAGCGTAGGGAGGGGAGAGGCAACTAATGAAAAACTGTTTTTT.

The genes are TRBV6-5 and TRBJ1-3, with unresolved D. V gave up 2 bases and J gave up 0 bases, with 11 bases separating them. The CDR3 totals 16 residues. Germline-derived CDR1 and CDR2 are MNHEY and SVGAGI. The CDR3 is CASSYAERPSGNTIYF. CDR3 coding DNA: TGTGCCAGCAGTTACGCCGAACGTCCCTCTGGAAACACCATATATTTT.

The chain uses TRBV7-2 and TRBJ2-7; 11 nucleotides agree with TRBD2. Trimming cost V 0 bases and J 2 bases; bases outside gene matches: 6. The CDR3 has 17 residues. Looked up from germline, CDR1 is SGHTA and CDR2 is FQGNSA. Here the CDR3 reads CASSLASLAGGAYEQYF. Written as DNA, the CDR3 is TGTGCCAGCAGCTTAGCGAGTCTAGCGGGAGGAGCCTACGAGCAGTACTTC. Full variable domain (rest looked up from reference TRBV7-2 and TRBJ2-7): GAGVSQSPSNKVTEKGKDVELRCDPISGHTALYWYRQSLGQGLEFLIYFQGNSAPDKSGLPSDRFSAERTGGSVSTLTIQRTQQEDSAVYLCASSLASLAGGAYEQYFGPGTRLTVT.

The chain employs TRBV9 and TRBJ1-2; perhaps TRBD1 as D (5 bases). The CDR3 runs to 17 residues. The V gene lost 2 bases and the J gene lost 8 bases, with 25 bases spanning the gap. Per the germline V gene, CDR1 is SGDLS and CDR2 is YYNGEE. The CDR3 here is CASSVSATAGSLGGYTF. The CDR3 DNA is TGTGCCAGCAGCGTCTCCGCCACCGCAGGGTCCCTAGGGGGCTACACCTTC.

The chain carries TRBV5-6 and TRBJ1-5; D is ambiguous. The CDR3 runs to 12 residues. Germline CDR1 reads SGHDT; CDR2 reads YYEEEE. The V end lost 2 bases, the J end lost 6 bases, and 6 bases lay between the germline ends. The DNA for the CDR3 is TGTGCCAGCAGCTTTTTGAGTCAGCCCCAGCATTTT. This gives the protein CASSFLSQPQHF.